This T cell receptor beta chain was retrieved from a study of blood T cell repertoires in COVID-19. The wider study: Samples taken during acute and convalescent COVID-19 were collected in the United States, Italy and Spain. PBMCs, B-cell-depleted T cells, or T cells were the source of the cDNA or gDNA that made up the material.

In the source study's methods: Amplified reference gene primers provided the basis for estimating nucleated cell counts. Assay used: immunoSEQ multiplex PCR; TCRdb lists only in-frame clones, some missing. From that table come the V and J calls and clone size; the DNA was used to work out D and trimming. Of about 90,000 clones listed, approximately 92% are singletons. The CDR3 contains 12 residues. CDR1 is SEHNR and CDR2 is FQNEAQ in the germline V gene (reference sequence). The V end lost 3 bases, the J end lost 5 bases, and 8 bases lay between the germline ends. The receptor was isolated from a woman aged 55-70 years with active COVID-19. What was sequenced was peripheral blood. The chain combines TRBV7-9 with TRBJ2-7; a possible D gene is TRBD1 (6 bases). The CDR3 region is CASSLSGDEQYF. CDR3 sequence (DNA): TGTGCCAGCAGCTTGTCAGGGGACGAGCAGTACTTC.